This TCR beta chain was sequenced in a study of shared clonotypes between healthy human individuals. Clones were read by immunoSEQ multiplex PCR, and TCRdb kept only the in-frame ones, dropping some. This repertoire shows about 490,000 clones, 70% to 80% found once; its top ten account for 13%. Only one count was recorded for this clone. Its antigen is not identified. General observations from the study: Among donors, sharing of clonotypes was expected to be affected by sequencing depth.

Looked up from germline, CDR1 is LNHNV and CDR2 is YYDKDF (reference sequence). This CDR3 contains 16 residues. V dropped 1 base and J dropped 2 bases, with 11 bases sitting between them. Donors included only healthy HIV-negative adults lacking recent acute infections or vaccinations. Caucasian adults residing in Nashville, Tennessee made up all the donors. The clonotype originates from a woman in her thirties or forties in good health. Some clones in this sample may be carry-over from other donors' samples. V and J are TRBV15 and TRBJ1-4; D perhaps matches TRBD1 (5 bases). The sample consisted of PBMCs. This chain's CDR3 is CATSRGGAGTNEKLFF. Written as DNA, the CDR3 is TGTGCCACCAGCAGAGGGGGCGCGGGTACTAATGAAAAACTGTTTTTT.